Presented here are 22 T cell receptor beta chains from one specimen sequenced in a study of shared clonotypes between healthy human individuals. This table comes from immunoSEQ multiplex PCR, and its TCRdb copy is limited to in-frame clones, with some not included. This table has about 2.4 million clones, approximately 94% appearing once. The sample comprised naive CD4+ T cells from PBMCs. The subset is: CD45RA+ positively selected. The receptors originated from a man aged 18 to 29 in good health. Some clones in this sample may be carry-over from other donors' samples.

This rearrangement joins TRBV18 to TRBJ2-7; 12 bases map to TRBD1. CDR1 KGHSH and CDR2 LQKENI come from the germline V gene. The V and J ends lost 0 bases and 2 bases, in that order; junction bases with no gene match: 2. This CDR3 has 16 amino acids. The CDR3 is CASSPPGQGAAYEQYF. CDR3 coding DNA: TGTGCCAGCTCACCACCGGGACAGGGGGCTGCCTACGAGCAGTACTTC.

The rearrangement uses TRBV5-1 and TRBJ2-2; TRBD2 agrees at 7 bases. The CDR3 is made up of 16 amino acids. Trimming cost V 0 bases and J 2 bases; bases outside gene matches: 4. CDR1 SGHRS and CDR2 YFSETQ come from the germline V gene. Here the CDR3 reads CASSLAASGNTGELFF. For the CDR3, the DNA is TGCGCCAGCAGCTTGGCGGCTAGCGGTAACACCGGGGAGCTGTTTTTT.

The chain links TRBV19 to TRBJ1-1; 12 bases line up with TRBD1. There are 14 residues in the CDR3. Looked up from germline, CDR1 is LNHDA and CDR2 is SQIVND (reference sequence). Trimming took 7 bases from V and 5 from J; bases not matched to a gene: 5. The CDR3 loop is CASKGTGGPTEAFF. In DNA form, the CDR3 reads TGTGCCAGTAAGGGGACAGGGGGCCCTACTGAAGCTTTCTTT.

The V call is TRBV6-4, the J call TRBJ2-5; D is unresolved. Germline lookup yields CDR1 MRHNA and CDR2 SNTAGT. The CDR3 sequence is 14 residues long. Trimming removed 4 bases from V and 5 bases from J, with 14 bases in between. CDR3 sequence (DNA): TGTGCCAGCAGTGTCGACTTTGGCTCGGAGACCCAGTACTTC. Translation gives CASSVDFGSETQYF.

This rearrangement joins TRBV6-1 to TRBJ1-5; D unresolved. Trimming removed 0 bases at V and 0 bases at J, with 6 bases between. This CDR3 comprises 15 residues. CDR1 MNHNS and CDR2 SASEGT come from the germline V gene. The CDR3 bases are TGTGCCAGCAGTGAAGCACAGACTAGCAATCAGCCCCAGCATTTT. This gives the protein CASSEAQTSNQPQHF.

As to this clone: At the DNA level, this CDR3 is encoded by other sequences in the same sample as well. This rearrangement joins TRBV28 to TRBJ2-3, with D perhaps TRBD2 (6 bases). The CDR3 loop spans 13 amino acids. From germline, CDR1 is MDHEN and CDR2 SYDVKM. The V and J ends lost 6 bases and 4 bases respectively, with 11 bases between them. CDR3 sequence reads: CASSPPGADTQYF. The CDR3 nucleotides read TGTGCCAGCAGCCCCCCGGGAGCAGATACGCAGTATTTT.

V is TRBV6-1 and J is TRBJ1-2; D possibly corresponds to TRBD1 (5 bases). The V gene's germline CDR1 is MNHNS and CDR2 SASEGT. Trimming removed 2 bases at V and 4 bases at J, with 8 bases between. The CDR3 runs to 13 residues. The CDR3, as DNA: TGTGCCAGCAGTGAACAGGGTGGCTATGGCTACACCTTC. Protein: CASSEQGGYGYTF.

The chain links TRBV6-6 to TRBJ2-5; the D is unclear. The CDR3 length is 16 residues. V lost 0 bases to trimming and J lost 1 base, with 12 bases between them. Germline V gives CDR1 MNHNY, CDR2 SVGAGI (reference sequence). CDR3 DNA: TGTGCCAGCAGTTACTCGAATGGGTACGGCCAAGAGACCCAGTACTTC. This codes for CASSYSNGYGQETQYF.

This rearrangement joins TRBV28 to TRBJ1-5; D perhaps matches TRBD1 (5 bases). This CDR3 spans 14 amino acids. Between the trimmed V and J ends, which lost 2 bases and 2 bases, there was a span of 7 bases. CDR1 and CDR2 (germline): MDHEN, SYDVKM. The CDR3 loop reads CASSLQGGNQPQHF. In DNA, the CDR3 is TGTGCCAGCAGTTTACAGGGAGGCAATCAGCCCCAGCATTTT.

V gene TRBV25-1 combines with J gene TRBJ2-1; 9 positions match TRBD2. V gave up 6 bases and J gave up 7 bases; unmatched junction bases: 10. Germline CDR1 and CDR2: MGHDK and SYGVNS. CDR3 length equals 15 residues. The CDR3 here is CASRRPGLAPNEQFF. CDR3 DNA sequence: TGTGCCAGCAGAAGACCGGGACTAGCCCCTAATGAGCAGTTCTTC.

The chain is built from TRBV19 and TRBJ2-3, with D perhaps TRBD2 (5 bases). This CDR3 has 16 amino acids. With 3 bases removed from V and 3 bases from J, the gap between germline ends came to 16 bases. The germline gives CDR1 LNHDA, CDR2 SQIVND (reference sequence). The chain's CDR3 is CASSISGSLSTDTQYF. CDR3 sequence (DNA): TGTGCCAGTAGTATTTCGGGGTCCCTGTCTACAGATACGCAGTATTTT.

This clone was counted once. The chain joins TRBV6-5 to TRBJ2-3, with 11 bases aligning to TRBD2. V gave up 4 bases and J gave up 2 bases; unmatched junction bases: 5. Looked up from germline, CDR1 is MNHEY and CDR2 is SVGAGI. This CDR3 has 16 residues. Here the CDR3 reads CASSLTSGTSTDTQYF. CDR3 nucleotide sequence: TGTGCCAGCAGTTTGACTAGCGGGACCTCCACAGATACGCAGTATTTT.

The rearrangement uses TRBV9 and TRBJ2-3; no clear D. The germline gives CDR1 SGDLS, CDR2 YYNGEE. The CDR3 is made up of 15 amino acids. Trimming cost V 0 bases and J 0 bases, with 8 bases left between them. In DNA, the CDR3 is TGTGCCAGCAGCGTAGCCCCTTCTAGCACAGATACGCAGTATTTT. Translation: CASSVAPSSTDTQYF.

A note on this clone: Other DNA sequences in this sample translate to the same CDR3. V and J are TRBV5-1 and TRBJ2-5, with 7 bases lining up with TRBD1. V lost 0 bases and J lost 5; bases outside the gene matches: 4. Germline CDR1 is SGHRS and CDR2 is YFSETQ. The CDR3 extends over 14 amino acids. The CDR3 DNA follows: TGCGCCAGCAGCTTGGAGGGCAGGGGGGAGACCCAGTACTTC. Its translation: CASSLEGRGETQYF.

The CDR3 reads CAIRGQGGTDTQYF. The CDR3 nucleotides are TGTGCCATCCGTGGACAGGGAGGCACAGATACGCAGTATTTT. The V and J genes are TRBV10-3 and TRBJ2-3, with TRBD1 matching 8 bases. Germline-derived CDR1 and CDR2 are ENHRY and SYGVKD. The CDR3 sequence is 14 residues long. Trimming cost V 8 bases and J 1 base; bases outside gene matches: 5.

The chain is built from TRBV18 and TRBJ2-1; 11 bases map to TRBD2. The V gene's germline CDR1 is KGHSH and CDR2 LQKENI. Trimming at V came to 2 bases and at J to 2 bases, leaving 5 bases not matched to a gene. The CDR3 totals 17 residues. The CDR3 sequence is CASSPITSGSPYNEQFF. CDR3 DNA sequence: TGTGCCAGCTCACCAATTACTAGCGGGAGTCCCTACAATGAGCAGTTCTTC.

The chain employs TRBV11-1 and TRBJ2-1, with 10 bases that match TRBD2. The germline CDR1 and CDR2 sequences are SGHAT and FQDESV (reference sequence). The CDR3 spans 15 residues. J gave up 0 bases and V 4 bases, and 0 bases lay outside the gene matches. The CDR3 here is CASSSSGSSYNEQFF. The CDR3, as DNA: TGTGCCAGCAGCTCTAGCGGGAGCTCCTACAATGAGCAGTTCTTC.

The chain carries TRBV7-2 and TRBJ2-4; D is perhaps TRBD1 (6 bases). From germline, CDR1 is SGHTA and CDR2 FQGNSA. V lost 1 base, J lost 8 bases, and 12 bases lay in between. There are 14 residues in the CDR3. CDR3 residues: CASSLGGRGYIQYF. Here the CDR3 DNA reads TGTGCCAGCAGCTTAGGAGGCAGGGGATACATTCAGTACTTC.

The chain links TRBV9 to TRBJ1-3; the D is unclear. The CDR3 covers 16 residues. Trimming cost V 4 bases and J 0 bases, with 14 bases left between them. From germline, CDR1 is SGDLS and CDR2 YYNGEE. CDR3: CASSPGGVTSGNTIYF. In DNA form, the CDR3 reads TGTGCCAGCAGCCCCGGCGGGGTCACCTCTGGAAACACCATATATTTT.

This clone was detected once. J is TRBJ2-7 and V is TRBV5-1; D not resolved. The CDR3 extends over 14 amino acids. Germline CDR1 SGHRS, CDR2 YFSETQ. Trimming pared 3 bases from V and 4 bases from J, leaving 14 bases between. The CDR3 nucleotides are TGCGCCAGCAGCTCGTCCCCAACAGAGTACGAGCAGTACTTC. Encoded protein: CASSSSPTEYEQYF.

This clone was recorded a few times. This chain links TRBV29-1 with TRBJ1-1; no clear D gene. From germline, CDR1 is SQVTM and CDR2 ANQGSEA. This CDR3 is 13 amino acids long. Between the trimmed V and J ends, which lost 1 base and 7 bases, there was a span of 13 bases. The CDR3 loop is CSVEVQQTDEAFF. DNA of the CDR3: TGCAGCGTTGAAGTCCAGCAGACGGATGAAGCTTTCTTT.

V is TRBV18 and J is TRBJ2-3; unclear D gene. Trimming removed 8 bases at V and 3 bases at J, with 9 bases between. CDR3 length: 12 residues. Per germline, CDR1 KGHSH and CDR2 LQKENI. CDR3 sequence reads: CASTPRTDTQYF. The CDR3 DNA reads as TGTGCCAGCACCCCTAGGACAGATACGCAGTATTTT.